This T cell receptor (beta chain) derives from a study of cytomegalovirus exposure and HLA in healthy donors. Whole-study context: The early release's HLA-typed donors yielded some 85 million unique TCRs.

As for this clone: The antigen remains undetermined.

Study-wide results and limits: Later work found that TCR association rates differed between HLA loci; DRB1 had the most and HLA-C the fewest. TCR beta sequences numbering around 15,000 were associated with HLA alleles at 0.05 false discovery rate in a later analysis. A missense DCLRE1C variant was associated with V- and J-gene trimming of TCR beta chains in a later analysis, and an independent cohort replicated the association.

The PCR was carried out with 60 Vbeta primers and 13 Jbeta primers. Measured with immunoSEQ multiplex PCR; TCRdb has only the in-frame clones, and not every one. The table has 90,000 to 120,000 clones, approximately 70% seen once. This CDR3 has 16 residues. Germline V gives CDR1 SGHRS, CDR2 YFSETQ. V was cut by 0 bases and J by 4 bases, with 16 bases left in between. This sequence was found in a man in his forties in good health and CMV-seropositive. The rearrangement uses TRBV5-1 and TRBJ1-1, with a tentative D call TRBD1 (5 bases). The sample comprised PBMCs. The CDR3 region is CASSLGGNWGGTEAFF. The CDR3 DNA follows: TGCGCCAGCAGCTTGGGAGGGAATTGGGGGGGCACTGAAGCTTTCTTT. The full variable domain, with the rest looked up from reference TRBV5-1 and TRBJ1-1, is KAGVTQTPRYLIKTRGQQVTLSCSPISGHRSVSWYQQTPGQGLQFLFEYFSETQRNKGNFPGRFSGRQFSNSRSEMNVSTLELGDSALYLCASSLGGNWGGTEAFFGQGTRLTVV.